The 10 T cell receptor beta chains below come from one sample, sequenced in a study of T-cell memory formation after mild COVID-19. One entry per CDR3 protein, called by TCRdb with MiXCR from the 5' RACE reads. The sample includes about 150,000 distinct CDR3 sequences, roughly a third of them seen just once. Sequencing was performed on PBMCs or a T cell subset sorted from them (not recorded which). These receptors all stem from an adult woman who had mild COVID-19 (a few samples of this study predate the infection). Cell type and time point are not known.

In its sample, this clonotype was seen a few times. The rearrangement links TRBV4-2 to TRBJ2-3; 8 bases match TRBD2. Trimming at V came to 0 bases and at J to 5 bases, leaving 7 bases not matched to a gene. Germline V gene lookup returns CDR1 LGHNA and CDR2 YNFKEQ. The CDR3 totals 16 residues. CDR3 bases: TGTGCCAGCAGCCAAGAGGTCGCGGGAGGTAGAGATACGCAGTATTTT. It encodes CASSQEVAGGRDTQYF.

CDR3 region: CSASRQGHGNTEAFF. DNA of the CDR3: TGCAGTGCTAGTAGACAGGGGCATGGGAACACTGAAGCTTTCTTT. The chain has TRBV20-1 and TRBJ1-1, with 8 bases identical to TRBD1. The CDR3 runs to 15 residues. V trimming: 3 bases; J trimming: 1 base; junction bases outside the gene matches: 7. Germline V gene sequence: CDR1 DFQATT, CDR2 SNEGSKA (reference sequence).

The chain carries TRBV6-2 or TRBV6-3 and TRBJ2-6; 7 bases line up with TRBD1. Per germline, CDR1 MNHEY and CDR2 SVGEGT. The CDR3 is 15 residues long. Germline trimming cut 5 bases from V and 4 bases from J; bases unmatched to any gene: 5. The CDR3 nucleotides read TGTGCCAGCAGTGTTGGGACAGTAGGGGCCAACGTCCTGACTTTC. Translation gives CASSVGTVGANVLTF.

The chain has TRBV24-1 and TRBJ2-7; D is ambiguous. CDR3 length: 11 residues. Looked up from germline, CDR1 is KGHDR and CDR2 is SFDVKD. Trimming removed 4 bases from V and 4 bases from J, with 4 bases in between. The CDR3: CATSEGYEQYF. The CDR3 DNA reads as TGTGCCACCAGTGAGGGGTACGAGCAGTACTTC.

The chain joins TRBV9 to TRBJ2-1; a possible D gene is TRBD2 (5 bases). Germline CDR1 and CDR2: SGDLS and YYNGEE. With 0 bases removed from V and 5 bases from J, the gap between germline ends came to 18 bases. The CDR3 has 17 residues. Written as DNA, the CDR3 is TGTGCCAGCAGCGTAGGAGTAGGACTCGGGGTGAACAATGAGCAGTTCTTC. Its protein product is CASSVGVGLGVNNEQFF.

Many counts were recorded for this clonotype. The CDR3 loop reads CASSQDNTNLNTEAFF. The CDR3, as DNA: TGTGCCAGCAGCCAAGATAATACGAATTTGAACACTGAAGCTTTCTTT. The V gene is TRBV4-2, the J gene TRBJ1-1; D remains unclear. The germline CDR1 and CDR2 sequences are LGHNA and YNFKEQ. The CDR3 contains 16 residues. The V end lost 0 bases, the J end lost 0 bases, and 11 bases lay between the germline ends.

V usage is TRBV4-1 and J usage is TRBJ2-1, with 10 nucleotides matching TRBD2. J lost 5 bases, V lost 2 bases, and 3 bases had no gene match. The CDR3 has 15 residues. Germline lookup yields CDR1 MGHRA and CDR2 YSYEKL. CDR3 DNA: TGCGCCAGCAGCCAAAGCGGGAGGGTCGACAATGAGCAGTTCTTC. Translation: CASSQSGRVDNEQFF.

The J gene is TRBJ2-5, the V gene TRBV5-1; 7 bases are shared with TRBD2. CDR3 length: 15 amino acids. The V gene's germline CDR1 is SGHRS and CDR2 YFSETQ. The junction had 6 bases not matched to a gene; V was cut back by 0 bases and J by 4 bases. DNA for the CDR3: TGCGCCAGCAGCTTGGACGGCGGGAGCAGAGAGACCCAGTACTTC. It specifies CASSLDGGSRETQYF.

The gene calls are TRBV24-1 and TRBJ1-1; possibly TRBD1 for D (6 bases). Germline values: CDR1 KGHDR, CDR2 SFDVKD. This CDR3 region has 15 residues. Trimming cost V 5 bases and J 1 base, with 13 bases left between them. CDR3 DNA sequence: TGTGCCACCAGTGGCCAAGGACAGAAGAACACTGAAGCTTTCTTT. Protein: CATSGQGQKNTEAFF.

The rearrangement uses TRBV24-1 and TRBJ2-1; 7 bases are a match to TRBD2. This CDR3 has 15 amino acids. J was trimmed by 9 bases and V by 3 bases; bases with no gene match: 10. Germline V CDR1 and CDR2: KGHDR, SFDVKD. The CDR3 is CATSDGLVSDSEQFF. CDR3 coding DNA: TGTGCCACCAGTGATGGACTAGTTTCTGACTCTGAGCAGTTCTTC.